Presented here are 17 T cell receptor beta chains from one specimen sequenced in a study of cytomegalovirus exposure and HLA in healthy donors. Researchers ran the PCR with 60 Vbeta and 13 Jbeta primers. Libraries were prepared by immunoSEQ multiplex PCR; TCRdb keeps only in-frame clonotypes and omits some of them. The table records approximately 88,000 clones, about 80% of them present only once. The source material was PBMCs. The receptors here all came from a young man in good health and CMV-seropositive.

The V and J genes are TRBV30 and TRBJ1-5, with 7 positions matching TRBD1. CDR1 GTSNPN and CDR2 SVGIG come from the germline V gene (reference sequence). V shed 3 bases and J 0 bases; nucleotides not matched to a gene: 5. The length of the CDR3 is 15 residues. The CDR3 reads CAWRRQGLSNQPQHF. The CDR3, as DNA: TGTGCCTGGAGGAGACAGGGTCTTAGCAATCAGCCCCAGCATTTT.

This clone was observed once. The chain uses TRBV5-8 and TRBJ2-7; no definite D call. Trimming took off 2 bases at V and 0 bases at J, with 6 bases between the two ends. This CDR3 has 13 amino acids. Germline CDR1 and CDR2: SGHTS and YDEGEE. This CDR3 is CASSFPSSYEQYF. CDR3 DNA sequence: TGTGCCAGCAGCTTCCCGAGCTCCTACGAGCAGTACTTC.

The V gene is TRBV29-1, the J gene TRBJ2-2, with TRBD1 identical over 7 bases. Germline loops: CDR1 SQVTM, CDR2 ANQGSEA. The CDR3 covers 14 residues. Unmatched junction bases numbered 6, after V lost 6 bases and J lost 2 bases. CDR3 sequence reads: CSVIRDRNTGELFF. The DNA of the CDR3 is TGCAGCGTCATCCGGGACAGAAACACCGGGGAGCTGTTTTTT.

This sequence joins TRBV7-6 and TRBJ2-5, with 11 bases fitting TRBD1. Looked up from germline, CDR1 is SGHVS and CDR2 is FNYEAQ. The CDR3 loop spans 15 amino acids. J lost 5 bases, V lost 1 base, and 3 bases had no gene match. The CDR3 spells CASSLGTGGRETQYF. CDR3 DNA sequence: TGTGCCAGCAGCTTAGGGACAGGGGGCAGGGAGACCCAGTACTTC. Filled out from reference TRBV7-6 and TRBJ2-5, the complete variable domain reads GAGVSQSPRYKVTKRGQDVALRCDPISGHVSLYWYRQALGQGPEFLTYFNYEAQQDKSGLPNDRFSAERPEGSISTLTIQRTEQRDSAMYRCASSLGTGGRETQYFGPGTRLLVL.

This clone was seen a few times. The chain carries TRBV9 and TRBJ1-3; D not resolved. Trimming shortened V by 4 bases and J by 0 bases, and 11 bases separated the two germline ends. This CDR3 region has 15 residues. CDR1 SGDLS and CDR2 YYNGEE come from the germline V gene. The CDR3 sequence is CASSPSLSSGNTIYF. As DNA, the CDR3 is TGTGCCAGCAGCCCGAGTCTGAGCTCTGGAAACACCATATATTTT.

This chain connects TRBV7-2 to TRBJ2-5; 7 bases match TRBD1. The V gene end was trimmed by 4 bases and the J gene end by 1 base; junction bases not matched to a gene: 6. The length of the CDR3 is 15 residues. The germline V gene has CDR1 SGHTA and CDR2 FQGNSA. The chain's CDR3 is CASSYRDRPQETQYF. The CDR3 DNA is TGTGCCAGCAGCTACAGGGACAGACCCCAAGAGACCCAGTACTTC.

The chain couples TRBV18 to TRBJ1-1; D is perhaps TRBD1 (5 bases). The CDR3 is 15 residues long. Trimming cost V 6 bases and J 1 base, with 15 bases left between them. Germline CDR1 and CDR2: KGHSH and LQKENI. The DNA of the CDR3 is TGTGCCAGCTCCCCCACCCAGGGAACGAACACTGAAGCTTTCTTT. Protein product: CASSPTQGTNTEAFF.

This chain joins TRBV7-3 and TRBJ2-2, with D unclear. The germline V gene encodes CDR1 SGHTA and CDR2 FQGTGA. V lost 2 bases, J lost 6 bases, and 10 bases lay in between. This CDR3 has 14 amino acids. The CDR3 sequence is CASSLEPVAGELFF. In DNA, the CDR3 is TGTGCCAGCAGCTTAGAACCGGTGGCCGGGGAGCTGTTTTTT.

The CDR3 nucleotides are TGTGCCAGCAGCGCCGACAGGGCTACTGAAGCTTTCTTT. Translated: CASSADRATEAFF. The chain combines TRBV11-3 with TRBJ1-1, with 7 nucleotides matching TRBD1. The CDR3 sequence is 13 residues long. CDR1 and CDR2 (germline): SGHNT, YENEEA. With V trimmed by 5 bases and J by 5 bases, 5 bases remained unmatched.

The chain combines TRBV6-5 with TRBJ1-4; possibly TRBD1 for D (5 bases). The CDR3 has 15 amino acids. V was pared by 4 bases and J by 4 bases, with 13 bases between. Germline CDR1 is MNHEY and CDR2 is SVGAGI. This CDR3 is CASSLIQDHNEKLFF. CDR3 in DNA: TGTGCCAGCAGTTTAATACAGGACCATAATGAAAAACTGTTTTTT.

The CDR3 region has the DNA TGCGCCAGCAGCAAAGGGACAGCCTCTGGAAACACCATATATTTT. Translated, it gives CASSKGTASGNTIYF. This chain uses TRBV4-3 with TRBJ1-3, with 7 positions matching TRBD1. The V gene end was trimmed by 5 bases and the J gene end by 0 bases; junction bases not matched to a gene: 4. Germline V gives CDR1 LGHNA, CDR2 YSLEER. The CDR3 is 15 amino acids.

This clone occurred a few times. The chain links TRBV4-3 to TRBJ2-2, with a weak D call TRBD2 (6 bases). The CDR3 length is 16 residues. The germline V and J ends were trimmed by 0 bases and 6 bases, with 14 bases remaining between them. CDR1 is LGHNA, CDR2 YSLEER, per germline. The CDR3 reads CASSQDWGEKAGELFF. In DNA, the CDR3 is TGCGCCAGCAGCCAAGATTGGGGGGAGAAGGCCGGGGAGCTGTTTTTT.

The chain has TRBV5-1 and TRBJ2-3; TRBD1 matches 10 bases. Germline values: CDR1 SGHRS, CDR2 YFSETQ. The CDR3 is made up of 17 amino acids. Germline trimming cut 1 base from V and 4 bases from J; bases unmatched to any gene: 9. CDR3 protein: CASSLRGTGEVSDTQYF. The CDR3, as DNA: TGCGCCAGCAGCTTGCGCGGGACAGGGGAGGTGTCAGATACGCAGTATTTT.

The genes are TRBV6-1 and TRBJ1-1, with a weak D call TRBD1 (5 bases). Trimming stripped 4 bases from V and 5 bases from J, with 14 bases between. Germline lookup yields CDR1 MNHNS and CDR2 SASEGT. The length of the CDR3 is 14 residues. CDR3 sequence reads: CASSASGRRTEAFF. The CDR3 DNA reads TGTGCCAGCAGTGCATCAGGGCGTCGAACTGAAGCTTTCTTT.

The chain combines TRBV6-1 with TRBJ1-5; the match to TRBD1 covers 8 bases. CDR3 length: 15 residues. The V gene's germline CDR1 is MNHNS and CDR2 SASEGT. The ends lost 5 bases at V and 0 bases at J; junction bases unmatched: 3. CDR3 residues: CASSKTGDSNQPQHF. In DNA, the CDR3 is TGTGCCAGCAGTAAGACAGGGGATAGCAATCAGCCCCAGCATTTT.

This clone is a singleton in its sample. The DNA for the CDR3 is TGTGCCACCCAGGGGCAGGGATACTACGAGCAGTACTTC. The encoded protein is CATQGQGYYEQYF. The J gene is TRBJ2-7, the V gene TRBV25-1, with D tentatively TRBD1 (6 bases). This CDR3 is built from 13 residues. Germline CDR1 reads MGHDK; CDR2 reads SYGVNS. Deletions cut 10 bases from V and 3 bases from J, with 16 bases between.

J is TRBJ1-5 and V is TRBV19, with 8 bases matching TRBD1. The CDR3 covers 14 residues. Unmatched junction bases numbered 10, after V lost 5 bases and J lost 10 bases. Per the germline V gene, CDR1 is LNHDA and CDR2 is SQIVND (reference sequence). The CDR3 sequence is CASSFTDRVSPQHF. The DNA of the CDR3 is TGTGCCAGTAGTTTCACGGACAGGGTAAGTCCCCAGCATTTT.